Sequencing of this T cell receptor (beta chain) was carried out in a study of blood T cell repertoires in COVID-19. Overall study context: The cDNA or gDNA used as material had been derived from T cells, B-cell-depleted T cells, or PBMCs.

The CDR3 runs to 12 residues. The germline gives CDR1 LGHDT, CDR2 YNNKEL (reference sequence). V dropped 4 bases and J dropped 7 bases, with 11 bases sitting between them. Clones were read by immunoSEQ multiplex PCR, and TCRdb kept only the in-frame ones, dropping some. The data contain more than 90,000 clones, roughly nine tenths of them singletons. The V call is TRBV3-1 (or the pseudogene TRBV3-2), the J call TRBJ2-7; D is undetermined. This sequence was found in a man in his forties or fifties with acute or convalescent COVID-19. The sequencing sample was made of peripheral blood. In nucleotides, the CDR3 is TGTGCCAGCAGCCTATCTGTACGGGAGCAGTACTTC. It specifies CASSLSVREQYF.